Reported below is one TCR beta chain. Its antigen is undetermined. This entry is derived from a study of cytomegalovirus exposure and HLA in healthy donors. About the study: Early released data comprised 75 million to 100 million unique TCRs from HLA-typed donors. General study points: Later, an analysis found that common viral pathogens appeared to be linked with several of the most significant clusters.

Germline CDR1 is MNHEY and CDR2 is SVGAGI. V trimming: 5 bases; J trimming: 7 bases; junction bases outside the gene matches: 6. The length of the CDR3 is 15 residues. Use of 60 Vbeta and 13 Jbeta primers characterized the PCR. Generated by immunoSEQ multiplex PCR, the TCRdb table keeps only in-frame clones and is missing some. The sample lists 100,000 to 150,000 clones; 76% were seen once. The chain recombines TRBV6-5 with TRBJ2-1; the match to TRBD2 covers 12 bases. Sequenced input: PBMCs. The sequence came from a man aged 50-59 years in good health and CMV-seronegative. CDR3: CASSPRLAGENEQFF. CDR3 bases: TGTGCCAGCAGTCCGAGACTAGCGGGGGAGAATGAGCAGTTCTTC.